A selection of T cell receptor beta chains follows, all from one sample in a study of blood T cell repertoires in COVID-19. Clones were sequenced by immunoSEQ multiplex PCR, and TCRdb holds only the in-frame ones, with some missing. The data contain some 150,000 clones, under 90% of them seen just once; the ten biggest clones take up almost 8.5%. Specimen: peripheral blood. These receptors all stem from an older woman with active or convalescent COVID-19. CDR3s include the opening cysteine and the closing phenylalanine or tryptophan. Each record gives: J gene, clone size, D gene, V gene, CDR3 DNA, CDR3 protein. A D gene is named only where the DNA matches it firmly. Not every row has a clone size; where given, it reads once, few, many or a size class.

j_gene: TRBJ1-2
abundance: -
d_gene: TRBD1
v_gene: TRBV6-5
CDR3nt: TGTGCCAGCAGTAGTCAGGGGGTTAACTATGGCTACACCTTC
CDR3aa: CASSSQGVNYGYTF

j_gene: TRBJ1-5
abundance: -
d_gene: -
v_gene: TRBV21-1
CDR3nt: TGTGCCAACCAGGGACAGGGCCATCAGCCCCAGCATTTT
CDR3aa: CANQGQGHQPQHF

j_gene: TRBJ1-4
abundance: -
d_gene: TRBD1
v_gene: TRBV30
CDR3nt: TGTGCCTGGAGGGGACAGATTAATGAAAAACTGTTTTTT
CDR3aa: CAWRGQINEKLFF

j_gene: TRBJ1-6
abundance: -
d_gene: -
v_gene: TRBV11-2
CDR3nt: TGTGCCAGCAGAGGGGAGGCCAATTCACCCCTCCACTTT
CDR3aa: CASRGEANSPLHF

j_gene: TRBJ1-4
abundance: -
d_gene: -
v_gene: TRBV4-1
CDR3nt: TGCGCCAGCAGCCAAAGGGGTGGAGGGGACGGTCGGGCCCATGAAAAACTGTTTTTT
CDR3aa: CASSQRGGGDGRAHEKLFF

j_gene: TRBJ1-4
abundance: -
d_gene: -
v_gene: TRBV5-1
CDR3nt: TGCGCCAGCAGACAAAATAATGAAAAACTGTTTTTT
CDR3aa: CASRQNNEKLFF

j_gene: TRBJ1-1
abundance: -
d_gene: -
v_gene: TRBV2
CDR3nt: TGTGCCAGCAGGGAGCGGACGGGGAACACTGAAGCTTTCTTT
CDR3aa: CASRERTGNTEAFF

j_gene: TRBJ1-2
abundance: -
d_gene: -
v_gene: TRBV10-3
CDR3nt: TGTGCCATCAGTGTGGACGGGGAGCCCTATGGCTACACCTTC
CDR3aa: CAISVDGEPYGYTF

j_gene: TRBJ2-2
abundance: -
d_gene: TRBD2
v_gene: TRBV2
CDR3nt: TGTGCCAGCACACGGAGCGGGAGCCCCGGGGAGCTGTTTTTT
CDR3aa: CASTRSGSPGELFF

j_gene: TRBJ2-7
abundance: few
d_gene: TRBD2
v_gene: TRBV5-5
CDR3nt: TGTGCCAGCAGCTTGTGGTGGAGCGGGAGCGCCTACGAGCAGTACTTC
CDR3aa: CASSLWWSGSAYEQYF

j_gene: TRBJ1-1
abundance: -
d_gene: TRBD1
v_gene: TRBV2
CDR3nt: TGTGCCAGCGGACAGGGAAGCGGGACTGAAGCTTTCTTT
CDR3aa: CASGQGSGTEAFF

j_gene: TRBJ2-3
abundance: -
d_gene: TRBD1
v_gene: TRBV6-5
CDR3nt: TGTGCCAGCAGTTCCCCAGGGGGTAATACGCAGTATTTT
CDR3aa: CASSSPGGNTQYF